The rows below give T cell receptor beta chains drawn from one sample of a study of post-analysis software for immune sequencing data. In TCRdb, the PCR reads were re-called with MiXCR into one record per CDR3 protein. The sample has hundreds of thousands of distinct CDR3 sequences; roughly 29% are singletons. Source material: blood. The receptors originated from a girl between 10 and 17 years old with multiple sclerosis. The conserved cysteine and the conserved F or W are not part of the CDR3 here. The order of the fields is V gene, clone size, J gene, CDR3 protein. Clone size is given for some rows only: seen once, a few or many times, or a class if the clone is expanded.

>TRBV12-3/TRBV12-4|-|TRBJ2-2
ASSPGLGNTGELF
>TRBV7-9|few|TRBJ1-6
ASNPFQGYGNSPLH
>TRBV5-1|few|TRBJ1-4
ASSLGAPEKLF
>TRBV10-3|many|TRBJ2-3
AITGGGARTDTQY
>TRBV29-1|many|TRBJ2-7
SVAGLTAAPLHEQY
>TRBV11-2|-|TRBJ2-7
ASSLLRAGEQY
>TRBV12-3/TRBV12-4|-|TRBJ2-3
ASSQLGPASYTDTQY
>TRBV10-3|few|TRBJ2-1
AISVGSYNEQF
>TRBV6-1|-|TRBJ2-1
ASSEDWVRETQF
>TRBV6-4|-|TRBJ1-1
ASRPRDGSSTEAF
>TRBV15|-|TRBJ2-5
AASRHRVWKLAGEQETQY
>TRBV20-1|few|TRBJ2-1
SAPRGAGGRYEQF
>TRBV6-5|-|TRBJ1-4
ASRNQGAFNEKLF
>TRBV7-9|few|TRBJ2-1
ATAGTSSYNEQF
>TRBV6-2/TRBV6-3|-|TRBJ2-7
ASSYLRQATYEQY
>TRBV28|few|TRBJ2-1
ASKTHSGRGSYNEQF
>TRBV28|few|TRBJ1-2
ASLRRSRGRGYT
>TRBV6-2/TRBV6-3|-|-
ASSLPQVSSYNEQY
>TRBV6-5|few|TRBJ2-5
ASSPTSGGLPRAQY
>TRBV29-1|few|TRBJ2-1
SVEGRGARNEQF
>TRBV4-3|-|TRBJ2-1
ASSRDSVPGQGGYNEQF
>TRBV7-2|-|TRBJ2-1
ASSAGGQGSLISYNEQF
>TRBV7-2|-|TRBJ2-4
ASSSRQGQNIQY
>TRBV5-1|few|TRBJ2-1
ASSSSRGVPYNEQF
>TRBV28|-|TRBJ1-2
ATGAFGLGESDGYT
>TRBV29-1|few|TRBJ2-6
SVSGVAGANVLT
>TRBV5-1|-|TRBJ2-3
ASSLVAGDYTQY
>TRBV9|few|TRBJ2-5
ASSQGISGDETQY
>TRBV20-1|few|TRBJ2-5
SARDAAGGEETQY
>TRBV29-1|many|TRBJ2-1
SVEEEYNEQF
>TRBV2|few|TRBJ2-7
ASSEATYEQY
>TRBV12-3/TRBV12-4|-|TRBJ2-5
ASGFNRGGQETQY
>TRBV29-1|-|TRBJ1-5
SVAEGGAGQPQH
>TRBV3-1|-|TRBJ2-7
ASSVRGQGMGEQY
>TRBV5-1|few|TRBJ2-6
ASRETGSSGANVLT
>TRBV5-1|few|TRBJ1-1
ASSLEITGNTEAF
>TRBV7-9|-|TRBJ2-3
ASGSTDAQY
>TRBV7-2|few|TRBJ2-1
ASSPRLADLSYNEQF
>TRBV24-1|-|TRBJ1-2
ATSDVGNGYT
>TRBV29-1|-|TRBJ2-3
SVARGGLADTQY
>TRBV3-1|once|TRBJ2-1
ASSPRPLGYSYNEQF
>TRBV28|few|TRBJ2-5
ASSGTGHQETQY
>TRBV20-1|-|TRBJ2-7
SAKDRASYEQY
>TRBV13|-|TRBJ2-3
ASSFESGTDTQY